This T cell receptor beta chain was retrieved from a study of PD-1 blockade in classical Hodgkin lymphoma. Study overall: Patients in the cohort were put on intravenous nivolumab, 3 mg/kg every 2 weeks.

Study findings and constraints: Causes of the repertoire differences remain undefined, possibly disease activity or prior therapy. Newly diagnosed patients had diversity similar to the baseline diversity of complete responders. TCR diversity rose significantly by C4D1 in CD4+ but not CD8+ cells.

Germline V gives CDR1 MNHEY, CDR2 SVGAGI. Trimming shortened V by 2 bases and J by 6 bases, and 19 bases separated the two germline ends. The CDR3 is made up of 16 amino acids. Every patient had relapsed following autologous stem cell transplantation, and cohorts differed in brentuximab vedotin exposure. The study purified CD4+ T cells from thawed PBMCs using magnetic negative selection. The repertoire was sequenced with immunoSEQ multiplex PCR; TCRdb's copy has only in-frame clones and lacks some. Of roughly 6,000 clones listed, around four fifths are singletons. On this clone: Its antigen is currently unknown.

The sequence was collected from a human donor with classical Hodgkin lymphoma. The source was CD4+ T cells from blood, collected at baseline. The chain uses TRBV6-5 and TRBJ1-1; possibly TRBD1 for D (5 bases). The CDR3 region has the DNA TGTGCCAGCAGTTACAATAGGGCAAGGTCGGGGGCTGAAGCTTTCTTT. It translates to CASSYNRARSGAEAFF.